The 27 T cell receptor beta chains below come from one sample, sequenced in a study of tumor and adjacent non-tumor tissue in lung cancer. The library came from three nested PCR rounds adapted from ARM-PCR protocols. TCRdb independently ran MiXCR on the multiplex PCR reads; one entry per CDR3 protein. There are more than 85,000 distinct CDR3 sequences in the sample; roughly 62% occur only once, and around 14% lies in the top ten. RNA was extracted from bulk tissue without any cell sorting. The sequencing input was lung tumor tissue. Every receptor here comes from a man aged 70-80 years with non-small cell lung cancer.

On this clonotype: A junction boundary mismatches the germline segment, possibly from a read error. The chain carries TRBV6-5 and TRBJ2-2; D possibly uses TRBD1 or TRBD2 (5 bases each). The CDR3 runs 14 residues. Germline CDR1 is MNHEY and CDR2 is SVGAGI. The CDR3 spells CAGKLQGDTVELFF. As DNA, the CDR3 is TGTGCCGGCAAACTCCAGGGAGACACCGTGGAGCTGTTTTTT.

The gene calls are TRBV5-4 and TRBJ1-4; TRBD1 agrees at 7 bases. CDR3 size: 14 residues. V lost 5 bases and J lost 8; bases outside the gene matches: 9. Germline V gene data show CDR1 as SGHNT and CDR2 as YYREEE (reference sequence). The CDR3, as DNA: TGTGCCAGCAGGACAGGGATAGGAGACGAAAAACTGTTTTTT. It specifies CASRTGIGDEKLFF.

This clonotype was counted ten times or more. CDR3 amino acids: CASSPSGQSSYGYTF. In DNA, the CDR3 is TGTGCCAGCAGTCCGTCGGGACAGTCCTCCTATGGCTACACCTTC. The chain carries TRBV6-2 or TRBV6-3 and TRBJ1-2, with 7 nucleotides matching TRBD1. Trimming at V came to 5 bases and at J to 4 bases, leaving 10 bases not matched to a gene. This CDR3 comprises 15 residues. Germline V CDR1 and CDR2: MNHEY, SVGEGT.

This clonotype showed up many times. V is TRBV12-3 or TRBV12-4 and J is TRBJ2-2, with a weak D call TRBD1 (5 bases). CDR3 size: 15 residues. V was cut by 6 bases and J by 4 bases, with 15 bases left in between. CDR3 coding DNA: TGTGCCAGCAGCCCAGGGTACTGGGGCACCGGGGAGCTGTTTTTT. Protein product: CASSPGYWGTGELFF.

As for this clonotype: This sequence may be a read error, since a much larger clone differs from it by one base. J is TRBJ2-2 and V is TRBV5-4, with 8 positions matching TRBD1. The V gene's germline CDR1 is SGHNT and CDR2 YYREEE (reference sequence). The length of the CDR3 is 15 residues. V lost 2 bases, J lost 6 bases, and 6 bases stayed unmatched. The CDR3 is CASSFGQGRAGELFF. CDR3 nucleotide sequence: TGTGCCAGCAGCTTCGGACAGGGAAGGGCCGGGGAGCTGTTTTTT. The whole variable domain, filled in from reference TRBV5-4 and TRBJ2-2, reads ETGVTQSPTHLIKTRGQQVTLRCSSQSGHNTVSWYQQALGQGPQFIFQYYREEENGRGNFPPRFSGLQFPNYSSELNVNALELDDSALYLCASSFGQGRAGELFFGEGSRLTVL.

The chain joins TRBV11-2 to TRBJ2-7; no firm D call. The germline V gene encodes CDR1 SGHAT and CDR2 FQNNGV. The V and J ends lost 4 bases and 5 bases respectively, with 15 bases between them. This CDR3 is 14 amino acids long. For the CDR3, the DNA is TGTGCCAGCAGCTCACAGATAGGGATGAACGAGCAGTACTTC. This gives the protein CASSSQIGMNEQYF.

On this clonotype itself: Likely a read error: the CDR3 ends without its conserved phenylalanine or tryptophan. The chain combines TRBV6-6 with TRBJ2-2, with a weak D call TRBD2 (5 bases). V lost 6 bases and J lost 4, with 15 bases in between. CDR3 size: 15 residues. Germline lookup yields CDR1 MNHNY and CDR2 SVGAGI (reference sequence). The CDR3 bases are TGTGCCAGCAGCCCCGGGATAGTGGGCACCGGGGAGCTGTTTATT. This translates into CASSPGIVGTGELFI.

Regarding this clonotype: At one end, the junction sequence differs from germline, possibly due to a read error. This sequence joins TRBV6-5 and TRBJ1-5; D unclear. CDR1 is MNHEY and CDR2 is SVGAGI in the germline V gene. The CDR3 contains 14 residues. The CDR3 DNA reads as TGTGCCGGCAAAGAAGGGCCTAACGATCAGCCCCAGCTTTTT. Amino acids: CAGKEGPNDQPQLF.

Concerning this clonotype: One junction end does not reproduce the germline sequence, and a read error may be involved. The rearrangement uses TRBV28 and TRBJ1-2; D may be TRBD1 (6 bases). CDR3 length: 14 residues. The germline V gene encodes CDR1 MDHEN and CDR2 SYDVKM. The CDR3 loop reads CAGSKIRQVYGYTF. CDR3 nucleotides: TGTGCCGGCAGCAAGATCAGACAGGTCTATGGCTACACCTTC.

The rearrangement uses TRBV6-2 or TRBV6-3 and TRBJ2-7; 12 bases line up with TRBD2. CDR1 and CDR2 (germline): MNHEY, SVGEGT. The CDR3 loop spans 17 amino acids. V lost 6 bases, J lost 2 bases, and 11 bases stayed unmatched. CDR3 coding DNA: TGTGCCAGCAGGCCAATAGGACTAGCGGGGCTAACCTACGAGCAGTACTTC. This translates into CASRPIGLAGLTYEQYF.

Comment on this clonotype: One junction end does not reproduce the germline sequence, and a read error may be involved. This chain uses TRBV11-2 with TRBJ2-3, with D unclear. Germline CDR1 reads SGHAT; CDR2 reads FQNNGV. CDR3 length equals 14 residues. The DNA of the CDR3 is TGTGCCAGCAGATTAGGCTCAGCAGGAGATATGCAATATTTT. Protein sequence: CASRLGSAGDMQYF.

The rearrangement uses TRBV11-2 and TRBJ1-1; D is unclear. Trimming removed 2 bases from V and 0 bases from J, with 7 bases in between. Germline V gene data show CDR1 as SGHAT and CDR2 as FQNNGV. The CDR3 length is 14 residues. The DNA for the CDR3 is TGTGCCAGCAGCTTAATAGTGGTGAACACTGAAGCTTTCTTT. This codes for CASSLIVVNTEAFF.

This clonotype has just a few counts. Mismatch with germline at one junction end may stem from a read error. The chain carries TRBV10-3 and TRBJ2-7; 10 positions match TRBD1. The CDR3 length is 14 residues. Looked up from germline, CDR1 is ENHRY and CDR2 is SYGVKD. As DNA, the CDR3 is TGTGTCATCAGTGGTATGACAGGGGGCCACGAGCAGTACTTC. Residues: CVISGMTGGHEQYF.

On this clonotype: No conserved phenylalanine or tryptophan ends this CDR3, so it is likely a read error. The chain recombines TRBV11-2 with TRBJ2-7; no clear D gene. The CDR3 totals 12 residues. The V end was cut by 5 bases, the J end by 6 bases, with 11 bases between. CDR1 SGHAT and CDR2 FQNNGV come from the germline V gene. This chain's CDR3 is CASSRTSSEQYL. Written as DNA, the CDR3 is TGTGCCAGCAGCCGGACGTCCAGCGAGCAGTACCTA.

Of note for this clonotype: One base away lies a much larger clone, so this may be a sequencing read error. V is TRBV30 and J is TRBJ2-7; a weak D match, TRBD2 (6 bases). Germline V gene data show CDR1 as GTSNPN and CDR2 as SVGIG (reference sequence). CDR3 size: 12 residues. Trimming took off 0 bases at V and 8 bases at J, with 11 bases between the two ends. The CDR3 reads CAWSVGGAKQYF. For the CDR3, the DNA is TGTGCCTGGAGTGTAGGAGGGGCCAAGCAGTACTTC.

V and J are TRBV6-6 and TRBJ2-3, with D tentatively TRBD1 or TRBD2 (5 bases each). V gave up 5 bases and J gave up 10 bases, with 13 bases separating them. Germline loops: CDR1 MNHNY, CDR2 SVGAGI (reference sequence). The CDR3 runs 12 residues. DNA for the CDR3: TGTGCCAGCAGTCAGCTGGGGGATGCGCAGTATTTT. Translated: CASSQLGDAQYF.

Concerning this clonotype itself: A read error may account for a junction end that differs from germline. The chain is built from TRBV11-3 and TRBJ2-2, with TRBD2 as a possible D gene (5 bases). CDR3 length equals 13 residues. Germline CDR1 SGHNT, CDR2 YENEEA. The CDR3 here is CASLDSNTGELFF. The CDR3 DNA sequence: TGTGCCTCCTTGGACTCGAACACCGGAGAGCTGTTTTTT. The full variable domain, its missing parts supplied by reference TRBV11-3 and TRBJ2-2, is EAGVVQSPRYKIIEKKQPVAFWCNPISGHNTLYWYLQNLGQGPELLIRYENEEAVDDSQLPKDRFSAERLKGVDSTLKIQPAELGDSAVYLCASLDSNTGELFFGEGSRLTVL.

Comments on this clonotype: Just one base apart from a much larger clone, this may be a read error. This chain uses TRBV5-1 with TRBJ2-1; weak D call: TRBD2 (5 bases). The V end was cut by 6 bases, the J end by 5 bases, with 15 bases between. CDR3 length: 14 amino acids. CDR1 SGHRS and CDR2 YFSETQ come from the germline V gene. The CDR3 DNA sequence: TGCGCCAGCACCAATGGGGAGTACCACAATGAGCAGTTCTTC. It is translated as CASTNGEYHNEQFF.

The chain uses TRBV7-8 and TRBJ2-1, with TRBD2 matching 8 bases. The CDR3 runs to 16 residues. Trimming took 5 bases from V and 8 from J; bases not matched to a gene: 14. Germline lookup yields CDR1 SGHVS and CDR2 FQNEAQ. The CDR3 nucleotides read TGTGCCAGCAGCCCCTCCCGGCGACTAGCGCCGGATGAGCAGTTCTTC. Amino acid sequence: CASSPSRRLAPDEQFF.

A note on this clonotype: A read error may produce the germline difference seen at one junction end. The rearrangement links TRBV6-5 to TRBJ2-2; D is unclear. Germline V gene lookup returns CDR1 MNHEY and CDR2 SVGAGI. The CDR3 spans 14 residues. The CDR3: CASSYLWGTGELFF. The CDR3 DNA sequence: TGCGCCAGCAGTTACCTCTGGGGCACCGGGGAGCTGTTTTTT.

This clonotype was recorded a few times. A much larger clone is a single base away; this may be a read error. V gene TRBV7-9 combines with J gene TRBJ1-2, with D unresolved. This CDR3 contains 14 residues. Germline V lookup: CDR1 SEHNR, CDR2 FQNEAQ (reference sequence). V lost 11 bases and J lost 3, with 19 bases in between. CDR3 nucleotide sequence: TGTGCCGGCCGCCAGCGGACCGGGGACTATGGCTACACCTTC. This encodes CAGRQRTGDYGYTF. The complete variable domain, with remaining parts taken from reference TRBV7-9 and TRBJ1-2, reads DTGVSQNPRHKITKRGQNVTFRCDPISEHNRLYWYRQTLGQGPEFLTYFQNEAQLEKSRLLSDRFSAERPKGSFSTLEIQRTEQGDSAMYLCAGRQRTGDYGYTFGSGTRLTVV.

This clonotype was observed at least ten times. The rearrangement links TRBV11-3 to TRBJ2-2; 9 nucleotides match TRBD1. This CDR3 contains 15 residues. After removal of 5 bases from V and 4 bases from J, the junction contained 5 bases not matched to a gene. Per germline, CDR1 SGHNT and CDR2 YENEEA. This chain's CDR3 is CASSPGTGPTGELFF. In DNA, the CDR3 is TGTGCCAGCAGCCCCGGGACAGGGCCCACCGGGGAGCTGTTTTTT. The variable domain in full, with the rest retrieved from reference TRBV11-3 and TRBJ2-2, is EAGVVQSPRYKIIEKKQPVAFWCNPISGHNTLYWYLQNLGQGPELLIRYENEEAVDDSQLPKDRFSAERLKGVDSTLKIQPAELGDSAVYLCASSPGTGPTGELFFGEGSRLTVL.

With regard to this clonotype: At one boundary the junction diverges from the germline segment, which might be a read error. The chain links TRBV11-2 to TRBJ2-7, with 7 bases lining up with TRBD1. The CDR3 contains 14 residues. The V gene's germline CDR1 is SGHAT and CDR2 FQNNGV. The DNA of the CDR3 is TGTGCCAACAGCCTTGGGACAGAACCCTACGAGCAATACTTC. It is translated as CANSLGTEPYEQYF.

V is TRBV7-9 and J is TRBJ2-1; no reliable D call. Trimming removed 5 bases at V and 8 bases at J, with 10 bases between. The CDR3 consists of 12 residues. Germline V gene lookup returns CDR1 SEHNR and CDR2 FQNEAQ (reference sequence). The CDR3 DNA reads TGTGCCAGCAGCCCAAGTCGGGATGAGCAGTTCTTC. Translated, it gives CASSPSRDEQFF.

This clonotype has just a few counts. A single base separates this from a much larger clone, so it may be a read error. V is TRBV6-5 and J is TRBJ2-3, with 7 bases matching TRBD1. TRBJ1-5 explains the end of the DNA better; the J call may be wrong. In germline, CDR1 is MNHEY, CDR2 SVGAGI. The CDR3 totals 15 residues. CDR3 DNA: TGTGCCAGCAGTTACCGGGCAGGGGGAACAGATACGCAGCATTTT. The encoded protein is CASSYRAGGTDTQHF.

This clonotype was picked up many times. J is TRBJ2-6 and V is TRBV12-3 or TRBV12-4; D is uncertain. Trimming took 2 bases from V and 2 from J, leaving 10 bases between them. The CDR3 runs 16 residues. CDR3 nucleotides: TGTGCCAGCAGTTTAACCCTCCCGGCTGGGGCCAACGTCCTGACTTTC. Residues: CASSLTLPAGANVLTF.

This clonotype was detected once. A much larger clone differs from this one at a single base, so this may be a read error. CDR3 in DNA: TGCAGTGCTAGTAAATATGGCTACACCTTC. This gives the protein CSASKYGYTF. The chain employs TRBV20-1 and TRBJ1-2; D not resolved. With 3 bases removed from V and 5 bases from J, the gap between germline ends came to 4 bases. The germline CDR1 and CDR2 sequences are DFQATT and SNEGSKA (reference sequence). The CDR3 is made up of 10 amino acids.